Each of the 9 T cell receptor beta chains below was sequenced from the same sample in a study of T cell responses to AZD1222 COVID-19 vaccine. Some clones are missing from TCRdb's copy, which holds only in-frame ones; the method was immunoSEQ multiplex PCR. There are some 130,000 clones in the sample; around 90% occur only once, and roughly 6% lies in the top ten. The material was peripheral blood, obtained on day 0 of AZD1222 vaccination. Every receptor here comes from an adult in good health.

This chain uses TRBV6-2 or TRBV6-3 with TRBJ1-4; D remains ambiguous. V was trimmed by 2 bases and J by 4 bases, leaving 5 bases between them. The CDR3 is 13 amino acids. CDR1 and CDR2 from the germline V gene are MNHEY and SVGEGT. Here the CDR3 DNA reads TGTGCCAGCAGTTACGGCAGTAATGAAAAACTGTTTTTT. This encodes CASSYGSNEKLFF.

This chain joins TRBV27 and TRBJ1-5; TRBD1 might be the D (5 bases). This CDR3 is 14 amino acids long. V gave up 6 bases and J gave up 4 bases, with 13 bases separating them. Germline CDR1 reads MNHEY; CDR2 reads SMNVEV (reference sequence). The CDR3 loop reads CASRALGGNQPQHF. The DNA of the CDR3 is TGTGCCAGCAGAGCCCTTGGGGGGAATCAGCCCCAGCATTTT.

The table lists this clone with a few counts. This chain uses TRBV12-3 or TRBV12-4 with TRBJ1-2; D is perhaps TRBD1 (5 bases). The V gene lost 7 bases and the J gene lost 14 bases, with 14 bases spanning the gap. CDR3 length: 10 amino acids. The CDR3 sequence: CASTLTVPTF. CDR3 DNA sequence: TGTGCCAGCACTTTGACAGTGCCGACCTTC.

The chain combines TRBV27 with TRBJ1-4, with TRBD1 as a possible D gene (6 bases). The CDR3 is made up of 16 amino acids. The V end was cut by 3 bases, the J end by 4 bases, with 15 bases between. Germline V gene lookup returns CDR1 MNHEY and CDR2 SMNVEV (reference sequence). CDR3: CASSFQSGAFNEKLFF. CDR3 sequence (DNA): TGTGCCAGCAGTTTCCAATCAGGGGCGTTTAATGAAAAACTGTTTTTT. Variable domain in full (rest from reference TRBV27 and TRBJ1-4): EAQVTQNPRYLITVTGKKLTVTCSQNMNHEYMSWYRQDPGLGLRQIYYSMNVEVTDKGDVPEGYKVSRKEKRNFPLILESPSPNQTSLYFCASSFQSGAFNEKLFFGSGTQLSVL.

This chain connects TRBV10-3 to TRBJ2-6; D gene uncertain. The CDR3 sequence is 14 residues long. The germline V and J ends were trimmed by 10 bases and 0 bases, with 10 bases remaining between them. Per germline, CDR1 ENHRY and CDR2 SYGVKD. The CDR3 region is CATQPISGANVLTF. In nucleotides, the CDR3 is TGTGCCACCCAACCCATCTCTGGGGCCAACGTCCTGACTTTC.

V is TRBV2 and J is TRBJ1-5, with a possible D match to TRBD1 (5 bases). Germline V gene sequence: CDR1 SNHLY, CDR2 FYNNEI. V lost 6 bases, J lost 1 base, and 19 bases lay in between. This CDR3 has 17 amino acids. CDR3 bases: TGTGCCAGCAGGCCAGCAAGGCAGGGAGCAAGCAATCAGCCCCAGCATTTT. It translates to CASRPARQGASNQPQHF.

This sequence joins TRBV6-5 and TRBJ1-4; D may be TRBD1 (5 bases). The CDR3 is 15 amino acids. Per the germline V gene, CDR1 is MNHEY and CDR2 is SVGAGI. V was pared by 5 bases and J by 3 bases, with 13 bases between. The CDR3 nucleotides read TGTGCCAGCAGTCAAAGGGGTTCGGCTAATGAAAAACTGTTTTTT. Its protein is CASSQRGSANEKLFF.

The V gene is TRBV7-7, the J gene TRBJ2-5; perhaps TRBD1 as D (6 bases). Trimming took 4 bases from V and 7 from J, leaving 10 bases between them. The length of the CDR3 is 12 residues. CDR1 and CDR2 (germline): SSHAT, FNYEAQ (reference sequence). DNA of the CDR3: TGTGCCAGCAGCTCAGAGACAGGGACCCAGTACTTC. Translation gives CASSSETGTQYF.

V gene TRBV27 combines with J gene TRBJ1-5; TRBD1 matches at 7 bases. The CDR3 runs to 12 residues. CDR1 is MNHEY and CDR2 is SMNVEV in the germline V gene (reference sequence). J lost 6 bases, V lost 6 bases, and 2 bases had no gene match. The CDR3 DNA sequence: TGTGCCAGCAGCCAGGGGGGTCAGCCCCAGCATTTT. It translates to CASSQGGQPQHF.